This T cell receptor (beta chain) was obtained from a study of lymphopenia after photon versus proton radiotherapy. CDR3 length: 15 residues. V was shortened by 4 bases and J by 6 bases, with 17 bases between the two germline ends. Germline CDR1 SGHTS, CDR2 YDEGEE. Using immunoSEQ multiplex PCR, the repertoire was profiled, and TCRdb retains in-frame clones only, with some absent. The sample yields 150,000 to 200,000 clones, less than 90% seen once. Sequenced here: peripheral blood, sampled from a patient treated with photon-based radiotherapy. The TCR comes from a man aged 50 to 60 with gastric cancer. J is TRBJ1-5 and V is TRBV5-8; D may be TRBD1 (5 bases). The CDR3 sequence is CASSAEVSGGQPQHF. The CDR3 coding sequence is TGTGCCAGCAGCGCCGAGGTTTCGGGGGGTCAGCCCCAGCATTTT.